This paragraph reports one T cell receptor (beta chain). Its matching antigen is unknown. Clones were read by immunoSEQ multiplex PCR, and TCRdb kept only the in-frame ones, dropping some. This table has 110,000 or so clones, around 93% appearing once. This sample is part of a study of siplizumab effects on memory and regulatory T cells. Whole-study results and caveats: Mappable alloreactive CD4+ clones were on average 68.8% Treg-derived with siplizumab, 26.9% in controls.

V gave up 7 bases and J gave up 1 base, with 11 bases separating them. The CDR3 consists of 13 residues. The germline CDR1 and CDR2 sequences are SGHRS and YFSETQ. The rearrangement uses TRBV5-1 and TRBJ1-1; the D gene is possibly TRBD1 (6 bases). This receptor was obtained from a human donor in good health. The specimen was non-Treg CD4+ T cells sorted from blood. The CDR3 sequence is CASAQGRNTEAFF. In DNA form, the CDR3 reads TGCGCCAGCGCTCAGGGGCGGAACACTGAAGCTTTCTTT.